What follows are 2 T cell receptor beta chains derived from one specimen sequenced in a study of blood T cell repertoires in COVID-19. Profiled with immunoSEQ multiplex PCR; TCRdb holds only in-frame clones, not every one. The data hold roughly 69,000 clones, with under 85% observed a single time. Sequencing input: peripheral blood. All receptors derive from a man aged 50-60 years with COVID-19, enrolled during active disease.

The chain uses TRBV6-4 and TRBJ2-1; TRBD2 is a possible D gene (6 bases). The CDR3 sequence is 16 residues long. With 0 bases removed from V and 2 bases from J, the gap between germline ends came to 11 bases. CDR1 and CDR2 from the germline V gene are MRHNA and SNTAGT. Here the CDR3 reads CASSDSAGRTYNEQFF. DNA for the CDR3: TGTGCCAGCAGTGACTCGGCGGGAAGAACCTACAATGAGCAGTTCTTC.

CDR3 amino acids: CASSSRTSSHYGYTF. The CDR3 coding sequence is TGTGCCAGCAGCTCGAGGACTAGCTCACACTATGGCTACACCTTC. This sequence joins TRBV5-4 and TRBJ1-2; D ambiguous. The ends were cut back, 3 bases at V and 3 bases at J, with 15 bases in the middle. CDR3 length: 15 amino acids. CDR1 and CDR2 (germline): SGHNT, YYREEE (reference sequence).